This is a list of T cell receptor beta chains from one sample in a study of blood T cell repertoires in COVID-19. Generated by immunoSEQ multiplex PCR, the TCRdb table keeps only in-frame clones and is missing some. The top ten clones hold 0.95% to 1.5% of a sample with 100,000 to 150,000 clones, about 88% of them seen once. Sequencing was done on a sample of peripheral blood. These receptors originate from a woman of 80 years or more with acute or convalescent COVID-19. The CDR3 runs from the conserved cysteine through the conserved F or W. A D gene is named only where the DNA matches it firmly. Part of the rows lack a size; the others show once, few, many or a class for expanded clones.

>TRBD1|TRBJ2-4|TRBV28|-
CASRRTGLGNIQYF
TGTGCCAGCAGGCGGACAGGGCTCGGCAACATTCAGTACTTC
>TRBD2|TRBJ2-2|TRBV4-2|-
CASSQMAGGDTGELFF
TGTGCCAGCAGCCAAATGGCGGGAGGAGATACCGGGGAGCTGTTTTTT
>TRBD2|TRBJ2-1|TRBV9|once
CASSDRGGRSYNEQFF
TGTGCCAGCAGCGATCGCGGGGGGAGGTCCTACAATGAGCAGTTCTTC
>TRBD1|TRBJ2-3|TRBV6-2/TRBV6-3|-
CASSIQGRTDTQYF
TGTGCCAGCAGTATACAGGGGCGCACAGATACGCAGTATTTT
>TRBD1|TRBJ1-6|TRBV27|-
CASSLWVGAGTGSSPLHF
TGTGCCAGCAGTTTATGGGTTGGGGCCGGGACAGGGTCTTCACCCCTCCACTTT
>TRBD1|TRBJ2-1|TRBV19|-
CASSNQQGNEQFF
TGTGCCAGTAGTAATCAACAGGGGAATGAGCAGTTCTTC
>-|TRBJ2-7|TRBV2|many
CASTVRYEQYF
TGTGCCAGCACGGTGAGGTACGAGCAGTACTTC
>TRBD1|TRBJ1-3|TRBV4-1|-
CASSQGTGGNTIYF
TGCGCCAGCAGCCAAGGGACAGGGGGAAACACCATATATTTT
>-|TRBJ2-3|TRBV3-1/TRBV3-2|-
CASSARGRLQYF
TGTGCCAGCAGCGCACGGGGTCGATTGCAGTATTTT
>TRBD1|TRBJ1-1|TRBV5-1|-
CASSLSGTGTTEAFF
TGCGCCAGCAGCTTATCCGGGACAGGGACCACTGAAGCTTTCTTT
>TRBD2|TRBJ2-7|TRBV7-6|-
CASSSQAGVFSYEQYF
TGTGCCAGCAGCTCCCAGGCGGGGGTTTTCTCCTACGAGCAGTACTTC
>-|TRBJ1-4|TRBV6-1|-
CASSAVMASTGKADEKLFF
TGTGCCAGCAGTGCAGTCATGGCCTCAACAGGAAAGGCGGATGAAAAACTGTTTTTT
>-|TRBJ1-1|TRBV9|-
CASSVVSENTEAFF
TGTGCCAGCAGCGTCGTGTCAGAGAACACTGAAGCTTTCTTT
>-|TRBJ1-5|TRBV12-2|-
CASRSRLAVMSNQPQHF
TGTGCAAGTCGCTCGCGCCTTGCGGTAATGAGCAATCAGCCCCAGCATTTT
>-|TRBJ2-1|TRBV7-3|-
CASSPTAAGVEQFF
TGTGCCAGCAGCCCGACAGCTGCAGGGGTAGAGCAGTTCTTC
>-|TRBJ2-3|TRBV5-1|-
CASSPVGRSSTDTQYF
TGCGCCAGCAGCCCTGTTGGGAGATCTAGCACAGATACGCAGTATTTT
>-|TRBJ2-3|TRBV7-2|-
CASSPGQVSDTQYF
TGTGCCAGCAGCCCAGGCCAGGTTTCAGATACGCAGTATTTT
>TRBD1|TRBJ1-2|TRBV9|-
CASSVTGGGGYTF
TGTGCCAGCAGCGTCACAGGGGGCGGCGGCTACACCTTC
>TRBD1|TRBJ1-6|TRBV5-1|few
CASSSRQGNNSPLHF
TGCGCCAGCAGCTCCCGACAGGGGAATAATTCACCCCTCCACTTT
>TRBD2|TRBJ2-5|TRBV19|-
CASSPGLAGGRWTQYF
TGTGCCAGTAGTCCCGGACTAGCGGGAGGAAGATGGACCCAGTACTTC
>-|TRBJ1-4|TRBV19|-
CASSMRAGENEKLFF
TGTGCCAGTAGTATGCGGGCAGGAGAGAATGAAAAACTGTTTTTT
>-|TRBJ1-2|TRBV6-1|once
CASRTGGRFYYGYTF
TGTGCCAGCAGAACGGGGGGGCGCTTTTACTATGGCTACACCTTC
>-|TRBJ2-5|TRBV3-1/TRBV3-2|-
CASSQDRSGTQYF
TGTGCCAGCAGCCAAGATCGGTCGGGAACCCAGTACTTC
>-|TRBJ1-4|TRBV5-1|-
CASSRGIDEKLFF
TGCGCCAGCAGCCGAGGGATTGATGAAAAACTGTTTTTT
>TRBD2|TRBJ2-1|TRBV5-1|-
CASSWAGAGLNEQFF
TGCGCCAGCAGCTGGGCGGGAGCAGGGCTCAATGAGCAGTTCTTC
>TRBD2|TRBJ2-7|TRBV19|-
CASRGTPGTSGNGGYEQYF
TGTGCCAGTAGAGGAACCCCCGGGACTAGCGGGAATGGCGGCTACGAGCAGTACTTC
>TRBD1|TRBJ1-1|TRBV12-5|-
CASARGQIMNTEAFF
TGTGCTAGTGCCAGGGGACAGATAATGAACACTGAAGCTTTCTTT
>-|TRBJ2-2|TRBV2|-
CASSWGPGGANTGELFF
TGTGCCAGCAGTTGGGGTCCCGGGGGAGCGAACACCGGGGAGCTGTTTTTT
>-|TRBJ1-2|TRBV18|-
CASSSTTGPVDGYTF
TGTGCCAGCTCATCAACGACAGGCCCGGTGGATGGCTACACCTTC
>TRBD1|TRBJ1-2|TRBV11-3|-
CASSQGAGDYGYTF
TGTGCCAGCAGCCAGGGGGCGGGGGACTATGGCTACACCTTC
>TRBD1|TRBJ1-2|TRBV5-1|few
CASSFTGDLGGYTF
TGCGCCAGCAGCTTTACAGGGGACCTAGGGGGCTACACCTTC
>-|TRBJ1-5|TRBV9|-
CASSVGRQGQPQHF
TGTGCCAGCAGCGTAGGGAGGCAGGGGCAGCCCCAGCATTTT
>-|TRBJ1-4|TRBV5-1|-
CASSSAGEGEKLFF
TGCGCCAGCAGCTCCGCTGGAGAGGGTGAAAAACTGTTTTTT
>-|TRBJ2-7|TRBV10-3|-
CAISESGNRYGYEQYF
TGTGCCATCAGTGAGTCGGGGAACAGGTATGGCTACGAGCAGTACTTC
>TRBD1|TRBJ1-1|TRBV6-6|-
CASSYWQGGTEAFF
TGTGCCAGCAGTTATTGGCAGGGGGGCACTGAAGCTTTCTTT
>-|TRBJ1-2|TRBV6-1|once
CASSEYSYGYTF
TGTGCCAGCAGTGAATACAGCTATGGCTACACCTTC
>TRBD2|TRBJ2-5|TRBV6-5|once
CASSSPGGKETQYF
TGTGCCAGCAGTTCCCCGGGGGGTAAAGAGACCCAGTACTTC
>TRBD2|TRBJ2-7|TRBV5-1|-
CASSLGGLAGNYEQYF
TGCGCCAGCAGCTTGGGGGGGCTAGCGGGGAACTACGAGCAGTACTTC
>-|TRBJ1-1|TRBV4-3|-
CASSRGLNTEAFF
TGCGCCAGCAGCAGGGGTTTGAACACTGAAGCTTTCTTT
>-|TRBJ2-3|TRBV7-6|-
CASNPTAGSYTQYF
TGTGCCAGCAACCCGACCGCAGGATCATATACGCAGTATTTT
>-|TRBJ1-2|TRBV11-3|-
CASSPLGNYGYTF
TGTGCCAGCAGCCCCCTCGGTAACTATGGCTACACCTTC
>TRBD1|TRBJ1-6|TRBV5-4|-
CASSLDSLGTGFSPLHF
TGTGCCAGCAGCTTGGATAGTTTGGGGACAGGGTTTTCACCCCTCCACTTT
>-|TRBJ1-2|TRBV4-1|-
CASSQDPQGFYGYTF
TGCGCCAGCAGCCAAGACCCGCAGGGATTCTATGGCTACACCTTC
>-|TRBJ1-2|TRBV7-2|-
CASSLVWDTMGGYTF
TGTGCCAGCAGCTTAGTCTGGGACACAATGGGCGGCTACACCTTC
>TRBD2|TRBJ2-7|TRBV2|-
CASSDTTGTRGHEQYF
TGTGCCAGCAGTGACACCACCGGGACTAGAGGACACGAGCAGTACTTC
>TRBD2|TRBJ2-5|TRBV11-2|-
CASSPGTKKETQYF
TGTGCCAGCAGCCCAGGGACTAAGAAGGAGACCCAGTACTTC
>-|TRBJ2-3|TRBV5-4|-
CASSLGGLATNTDTQYF
TGTGCCAGCAGCTTGGGGGGCCTAGCGACGAACACAGATACGCAGTATTTT
>TRBD1|TRBJ2-7|TRBV5-1|-
CASSSDGTGLGYEQYF
TGCGCCAGCAGCTCAGATGGGACAGGGCTTGGCTACGAGCAGTACTTC
>TRBD1|TRBJ2-7|TRBV15|once
CATSKDRDRVAEQYF
TGTGCCACCAGTAAAGACCGGGACAGGGTGGCCGAGCAGTACTTC
>TRBD2|TRBJ2-7|TRBV10-2|-
CASRLAGGDEQYF
TGCGCCAGCAGGCTAGCGGGGGGGGACGAGCAGTACTTC
>-|TRBJ2-5|TRBV7-3|once
CASSLSSGETQYF
TGTGCCAGCAGCTTATCATCGGGAGAGACCCAGTACTTC
>-|TRBJ2-5|TRBV5-1|-
CASSLDKETQYF
TGCGCCAGCAGCTTGGACAAGGAGACCCAGTACTTC
>-|TRBJ1-1|TRBV28|-
CASSFESNAFF
TGTGCCAGCAGTTTCGAAAGCAACGCTTTCTTT
>TRBD2|TRBJ2-5|TRBV6-5|-
CASSSGLAGGRGTQYF
TGTGCCAGCAGTTCGGGACTAGCGGGGGGCCGGGGGACCCAGTACTTC